The T cell receptor (beta chain) under discussion was sequenced for a study of read filtering for tumor transcriptome and immune sequencing. Overall study context: RNA-seq yielded only roughly 75 to 1,300 TCR reads, IR-seq about 3.5 to 10.27 million. Broader study findings: Single-read clonotypes: roughly four fifths of IR-seq clonotypes (approximately 4% of reads), around three quarters of RNA-seq clonotypes (44.6% of reads).

Bone marrow was sampled from every patient at the time of active disease. The length of the CDR3 is 16 residues. CDR1 is DFQATT and CDR2 is SNEGSKA in the germline V gene (reference sequence). With 7 bases clipped from V and 3 bases from J, the junction kept 13 bases outside the gene matches. This clonotype was counted many times. Its antigen is not identified. This library used roughly 370 ng RNA and molecular barcoded adaptors spanning alpha/delta and beta/gamma chains. MiXCR, run by TCRdb on the reads, gives a single entry per CDR3 protein. The data contain about 130,000 distinct CDR3 sequences, approximately 13% of them singletons.

Material for sequencing was a population of CD138-negative cells sorted from bone marrow. The clonotype was recovered from a donor aged 40 or over with multiple myeloma. This chain uses TRBV20-1 with TRBJ2-1; 9 bases align to TRBD2. The CDR3 DNA reads as TGCAGTGTCCCTAGCGGGACGAGTCTGAGCTACAATGAGCAGTTCTTC. Protein sequence: CSVPSGTSLSYNEQFF.